This record looks at one T cell receptor (beta chain) sequence and its context. Its cognate antigen is unknown. The data are from a study of cytomegalovirus exposure and HLA in healthy donors. Study-level information: A prior study identified 110 million or so unique TCR beta sequences from some 180 million T cells.

Overall study results and limits: More than 15,000 TCR beta sequences were associated with HLA alleles at 0.05 false discovery rate in a later analysis.

With 60 Vbeta and 13 Jbeta primers, the PCR was carried out. Generated by immunoSEQ multiplex PCR, the TCRdb table keeps only in-frame clones and is missing some. The sample has 95,000 to 130,000 clones, 55% to 65% seen once; the top ten hold 8% to 9.5%. This TCR was sampled from a woman aged 40 to 49 in good health and CMV-seropositive. Sequencing used PBMCs.

The CDR3 DNA is TGTGCCAGCAGTTACGACAGTCACTCTGGAAACACCATATATTTT. Translated, it gives CASSYDSHSGNTIYF. V is TRBV6-5 and J is TRBJ1-3, with D perhaps matching TRBD1 (5 bases). Germline V gene lookup returns CDR1 MNHEY and CDR2 SVGAGI. The V end was cut by 2 bases, the J end by 0 bases, with 8 bases between. This CDR3 contains 15 residues.